These 24 T cell receptor beta chains were all obtained from the same sample, sequenced in a study of blood T cell repertoires in COVID-19 (dated by TCRdb to the early 2020s). The method behind the library was the immunoSEQ multiplex PCR assay. The table was pulled from immuneACCESS by TCRdb, which kept in-frame rearrangements only. Such tables lose some clones; where checked, under half of the loss comes from unresolved V genes, and the rest has no known cause. The sample table holds roughly 230,000 clones, of which about nine tenths were seen once. 5.5% to 8.5% of the sample is held by the ten biggest clonotypes. The sample taken for sequencing was PBMCs or T cells enriched from blood (not recorded which). The receptors stem from a man aged 30-40 years in a cohort exposed to, infected with or recovered from COVID-19 (not recorded which).

The chain combines TRBV7-3 with TRBJ2-3; D may be TRBD2 (6 bases). The CDR3 extends over 15 amino acids. The V end was cut by 2 bases, the J end by 2 bases, with 11 bases between. The germline V gene has CDR1 SGHTA and CDR2 FQGTGA. CDR3 amino acids: CASSLHGGTTDTQYF. DNA for the CDR3: TGTGCCAGCAGCTTACATGGCGGGACCACAGATACGCAGTATTTT.

This chain uses TRBV7-6 with TRBJ2-1; 11 bases map to TRBD1. Trimming removed 5 bases from V and 7 bases from J; junction bases left unmatched: 4. The germline V gene encodes CDR1 SGHVS and CDR2 FNYEAQ. The CDR3 covers 14 residues. CDR3 amino acids: CASSVDRGQNEQFF. For the CDR3, the DNA is TGTGCCAGCAGCGTGGACAGGGGGCAGAATGAGCAGTTCTTC.

The V and J genes are TRBV5-1 and TRBJ2-1; no definite D call. V gave up 4 bases and J gave up 5 bases, with 13 bases separating them. The CDR3 extends over 14 amino acids. Germline CDR1 and CDR2: SGHRS and YFSETQ. The CDR3: CASSPHLGDNEQFF. The DNA for the CDR3 is TGCGCCAGCAGCCCCCATCTAGGAGACAATGAGCAGTTCTTC.

The rearrangement joins TRBV7-3 to TRBJ1-3, with 7 bases that match TRBD1. V was pared by 5 bases and J by 1 base, with 8 bases of the junction left unmatched. The CDR3 is 16 amino acids. Germline V gene sequence: CDR1 SGHTA, CDR2 FQGTGA. DNA for the CDR3: TGTGCCAGCAGCCCTACAGGGGATTCTTCTGGAAACACCATATATTTT. Translating gives CASSPTGDSSGNTIYF.

This clone was observed a single time. The rearrangement joins TRBV4-1 to TRBJ1-4; 7 bases map to TRBD1. J lost 15 bases, V lost 0 bases, and 10 bases had no gene match. The V gene's germline CDR1 is MGHRA and CDR2 YSYEKL. CDR3 length: 14 amino acids. The CDR3 reads CASSQEWDRRAVFF. CDR3 bases: TGCGCCAGCAGCCAAGAGTGGGACAGAAGAGCCGTGTTTTTT.

The J gene is TRBJ2-3, the V gene TRBV3-1 (or the pseudogene TRBV3-2), with 12 bases lining up with TRBD2. Germline V gene lookup returns CDR1 LGHDT and CDR2 YNNKEL (reference sequence). Trimming took 3 bases from V and 4 from J; bases not matched to a gene: 17. The CDR3 consists of 20 residues. CDR3 sequence: CASSHRGSSGRAPLPDTQYF. The CDR3 region has the DNA TGTGCCAGCAGCCACCGAGGGTCTAGCGGGAGGGCCCCCCTACCAGATACGCAGTATTTT.

About this clone: The junction shows a germline mismatch at one end, possibly a read error. The chain joins TRBV7-8 to TRBJ2-7, with D possibly TRBD2 on 6 matching bases. The CDR3 spans 12 residues. Germline V gene sequence: CDR1 SGHVS, CDR2 FQNEAQ. The CDR3 region is CASSLMGGNGDF. The CDR3 DNA sequence: TGTGCCAGCAGCTTAATGGGGGGTAACGGGGACTTC.

CDR3 protein: CASNGQGPLATEAFF. The CDR3 region has the DNA TGTGCCAGCAACGGACAGGGTCCCCTCGCGACTGAAGCTTTCTTT. The chain recombines TRBV2 with TRBJ1-1; 8 nucleotides match TRBD1. The CDR3 consists of 15 residues. Germline values: CDR1 SNHLY, CDR2 FYNNEI. Trimming at V came to 7 bases and at J to 5 bases, leaving 12 bases not matched to a gene.

This clone appeared once. The CDR3 spells CASSWRGVAGGYKDTQYF. CDR3 nucleotide sequence: TGTGCCAGCAGCTGGAGGGGGGTAGCGGGAGGGTATAAAGATACGCAGTATTTT. The chain links TRBV11-2 to TRBJ2-3; TRBD2 matches at 11 bases. Germline CDR1 reads SGHAT; CDR2 reads FQNNGV. The CDR3 loop spans 18 amino acids. V was pared by 4 bases and J by 5 bases, with 14 bases of the junction left unmatched. The full variable domain, rest sourced from reference TRBV11-2 and TRBJ2-3, is EAGVAQSPRYKIIEKRQSVAFWCNPISGHATLYWYQQILGQGPKLLIQFQNNGVVDDSQLPKDRFSAERLKGVDSTLKIQPAKLEDSAVYLCASSWRGVAGGYKDTQYFGPGTRLTVL.

V usage is TRBV5-1 and J usage is TRBJ2-3; D is unresolved. Germline CDR1 and CDR2: SGHRS and YFSETQ. CDR3 length: 14 amino acids. Trimming shortened V by 0 bases and J by 2 bases, and 7 bases separated the two germline ends. CDR3 residues: CASSLGTTTDTQYF. CDR3 DNA: TGCGCCAGCAGCTTGGGAACAACCACAGATACGCAGTATTTT.

V gene TRBV3-1 (or the pseudogene TRBV3-2) combines with J gene TRBJ2-7; possible D gene TRBD1, 6 bases. Between the trimmed V and J ends, which lost 0 bases and 5 bases, there was a span of 14 bases. There are 15 residues in the CDR3. Germline loops: CDR1 LGHDT, CDR2 YNNKEL (reference sequence). As DNA, the CDR3 is TGTGCCAGCAGCCAAGATACAGGGAAGCCCCACGAGCAGTACTTC. Its protein product is CASSQDTGKPHEQYF.

The rearrangement uses TRBV5-6 and TRBJ1-4, with a possible D match to TRBD1 (5 bases). The CDR3 length is 15 residues. The germline gives CDR1 SGHDT, CDR2 YYEEEE. V was pared by 0 bases and J by 8 bases, with 14 bases between. The CDR3 here is CASSLAREEREKLFF. In DNA form, the CDR3 reads TGTGCCAGCAGCTTGGCCAGGGAAGAAAGGGAAAAACTGTTTTTT.

The chain links TRBV7-6 to TRBJ1-2, with a weak D call TRBD1 (5 bases). V lost 5 bases and J lost 6, with 13 bases in between. This CDR3 has 13 amino acids. The V gene's germline CDR1 is SGHVS and CDR2 FNYEAQ. The CDR3 loop reads CASSPGSYHGYTF. The DNA of the CDR3 is TGTGCCAGCAGCCCAGGGTCCTACCATGGCTACACCTTC.

This chain connects TRBV7-9 to TRBJ2-7; TRBD1 matches 8 bases. The trim removed 3 bases at V and 12 bases at J, leaving 10 bases unmatched. The CDR3 consists of 13 residues. Germline CDR1 SEHNR, CDR2 FQNEAQ (reference sequence). Here the CDR3 DNA reads TGTGCCAGCAGCTTCCCTGGGGTGGGACAGGCGTACTTC. Protein: CASSFPGVGQAYF.

The CDR3 reads CASSEVGGSGEQFF. The CDR3 region has the DNA TGTGCCAGCAGTGAAGTTGGCGGGAGCGGTGAGCAGTTCTTC. This chain connects TRBV6-4 to TRBJ2-1, with 7 nucleotides matching TRBD2. After removal of 3 bases from V and 9 bases from J, the junction contained 8 bases not matched to a gene. CDR1 and CDR2 from the germline V gene are MRHNA and SNTAGT. The CDR3 is 14 residues long.

A note on this clone: Mismatch with germline at one junction end may stem from a read error. The chain combines TRBV7-9 with TRBJ2-6; 7 nucleotides align to TRBD1. Germline V CDR1 and CDR2: SEHNR, FQNEAQ (reference sequence). This CDR3 comprises 18 residues. The CDR3: CASSLGEGGALGDNVLTF. The CDR3 nucleotides are TGTGCCAGCAGCTTAGGGGAAGGGGGCGCTTTAGGGGACAACGTCCTGACTTTC. Combining the CDR3 with reference TRBV7-9 and TRBJ2-6 gives the whole variable domain DTGVSQNPRHKITKRGQNVTFRCDPISEHNRLYWYRQTLGQGPEFLTYFQNEAQLEKSRLLSDRFSAERPKGSFSTLEIQRTEQGDSAMYLCASSLGEGGALGDNVLTFGAGSRLTVL.

The chain couples TRBV5-6 to TRBJ1-3, with D possibly matching TRBD1 (5 bases). Deletions cut 4 bases from V and 0 bases from J, with 8 bases between. Germline values: CDR1 SGHDT, CDR2 YYEEEE. This CDR3 is 14 amino acids long. CDR3 loop: CASSPQDSGNTIYF. CDR3 DNA sequence: TGTGCCAGCAGCCCACAGGACTCTGGAAACACCATATATTTT.

This clone was observed once. This rearrangement joins TRBV7-9 to TRBJ2-7; a weak D match, TRBD2 (5 bases). Trimming took off 1 base at V and 4 bases at J, with 5 bases between the two ends. Germline V gives CDR1 SEHNR, CDR2 FQNEAQ (reference sequence). There are 12 residues in the CDR3. The CDR3 loop reads CASSLERYEQYF. CDR3 nucleotides: TGTGCCAGCAGCTTAGAGCGGTACGAGCAGTACTTC.

J is TRBJ1-5 and V is TRBV6-5, with D uncertain. The germline V gene has CDR1 MNHEY and CDR2 SVGAGI. Trimming stripped 8 bases from V and 4 bases from J, with 9 bases between. The CDR3 has 12 residues. The CDR3: CASVGRNQPQHF. The CDR3 nucleotides read TGTGCCAGCGTCGGTCGAAATCAGCCCCAGCATTTT.

The chain uses TRBV7-9 and TRBJ1-1; possibly TRBD1 for D (5 bases). With 6 bases removed from V and 1 base from J, the gap between germline ends came to 12 bases. The CDR3 length is 14 residues. Germline CDR1 and CDR2: SEHNR and FQNEAQ (reference sequence). For the CDR3, the DNA is TGTGCCAGCAGTCCTACCGGGGGGAACACTGAAGCTTTCTTT. Translated, it gives CASSPTGGNTEAFF.

V usage is TRBV5-1 and J usage is TRBJ2-7, with 9 bases identical to TRBD1. V dropped 5 bases and J dropped 5; count of bases not matched to a gene: 14. Germline V CDR1 and CDR2: SGHRS, YFSETQ. This CDR3 region has 16 residues. The CDR3 region has the DNA TGCGCCAGCAGTCCTACTCCGGGACAGGGTGACCACGAGCAGTACTTC. Its translation: CASSPTPGQGDHEQYF.

The V call is TRBV9, the J call TRBJ2-3; no firm D call. The CDR3 extends over 13 amino acids. V was trimmed by 0 bases and J by 6 bases, leaving 8 bases between them. Germline values: CDR1 SGDLS, CDR2 YYNGEE. The CDR3 region is CASSVELWDTQYF. CDR3 nucleotides: TGTGCCAGCAGCGTAGAGCTGTGGGATACGCAGTATTTT.

The gene calls are TRBV11-2 and TRBJ2-2, with 12 bases identical to TRBD2. Trimming took 1 base from V and 8 from J; bases not matched to a gene: 5. CDR1 and CDR2 from the germline V gene are SGHAT and FQNNGV. The CDR3 has 16 residues. The CDR3: CASSLATSGSRGELFF. CDR3 DNA: TGTGCCAGCAGCTTAGCGACTAGCGGGAGCCGGGGGGAGCTGTTTTTT.

The chain carries TRBV7-2 and TRBJ2-1; perhaps TRBD2 as D (6 bases). The germline CDR1 and CDR2 sequences are SGHTA and FQGNSA. CDR3 length: 15 amino acids. V lost 1 base, J lost 3 bases, and 10 bases lay in between. This CDR3 reads CASSLDSGIYNEQFF. For the CDR3, the DNA is TGTGCCAGCAGCTTAGATAGCGGAATCTACAATGAGCAGTTCTTC.